Listed below are T cell receptor beta chains from one sample, sequenced in a study of cytomegalovirus exposure and HLA in healthy donors. Method: immunoSEQ multiplex PCR; TCRdb's copy keeps in-frame clones and lacks some. The table lists approximately 170,000 clones, under 95% of them singletons. The specimen was PBMCs. These receptors were collected from a woman under 30 in good health and CMV-seropositive. Each CDR3 is given with its conserved first and last residue. The D gene is left open where the match is weak. Rows give clone size only sometimes, using once, few, many, or a class for an expanded clone.

J: TRBJ2-7; size: many; D: TRBD2; V: TRBV10-2; DNA: TGCGCCAGCAGTGAGTCTAGCGGGGGGCCCTACGAGCAGTACTTC; CDR3: CASSESSGGPYEQYF
J: TRBJ2-7; size: NA; D: NA; V: TRBV6-1; DNA: TGTGCCAGCACCGGGACTGCCTACGAGCAGTACTTC; CDR3: CASTGTAYEQYF
J: TRBJ1-1; size: NA; D: NA; V: TRBV4-3; DNA: TGCGCCAGCAGCCAAGAAAGGCAGCAGGGGGCTTTCTTT; CDR3: CASSQERQQGAFF
J: TRBJ2-7; size: NA; D: NA; V: TRBV9; DNA: TGTGCCAGCAGCGTAGGCACAGGGATCTTCTACGAGCAGTACTTC; CDR3: CASSVGTGIFYEQYF
J: TRBJ1-2; size: NA; D: NA; V: TRBV27; DNA: TGTGCCAGCAGTCCACAAGTAAGGACACGCTATGGCTACACCTTC; CDR3: CASSPQVRTRYGYTF
J: TRBJ1-1; size: NA; D: NA; V: TRBV18; DNA: TGTGCCAGCTCACCCCGTCTGAACACTGAAGCTTTCTTT; CDR3: CASSPRLNTEAFF
J: TRBJ2-1; size: NA; D: TRBD2; V: TRBV19; DNA: TGTGCCAGTAGGACTAGCGGAATGCTAGATGAGCAGTTCTTC; CDR3: CASRTSGMLDEQFF
J: TRBJ1-2; size: NA; D: NA; V: TRBV14; DNA: TGTGCCAGCAGCCATGTCAGGGGCGACGGCTACACCTTC; CDR3: CASSHVRGDGYTF
J: TRBJ2-7; size: NA; D: NA; V: TRBV5-6; DNA: TGTGCCAGCAGCCACACGGCGGGCGAGCAGTACTTC; CDR3: CASSHTAGEQYF
J: TRBJ2-1; size: NA; D: TRBD1; V: TRBV4-1; DNA: TGCGCCAGCAGCCACGTCGCCCGGGACAGGGGGCGAGGTGAGCAGTTCTTC; CDR3: CASSHVARDRGRGEQFF
J: TRBJ1-5; size: NA; D: NA; V: TRBV21-1; DNA: TGTGCCAGCAGCCCCCGGAGGTCTTATCAGCCCCAGCATTTT; CDR3: CASSPRRSYQPQHF
J: TRBJ1-3; size: NA; D: NA; V: TRBV19; DNA: TGTGCCAGTAGTATCCGGGAGACCCCACTCTCTGGAAACACCATATATTTT; CDR3: CASSIRETPLSGNTIYF
J: TRBJ2-5; size: NA; D: TRBD1; V: TRBV2; DNA: TGTGCCAGCAGCAGCGACAGGGGGCTGGGGGAGACCCAGTACTTC; CDR3: CASSSDRGLGETQYF
J: TRBJ2-7; size: NA; D: TRBD2; V: TRBV9; DNA: TGTGCCAGCAGCGTAGGGGCCTCCCCTAGCGGAGGGCCCTCCTACGAGCAGTACTTC; CDR3: CASSVGASPSGGPSYEQYF
J: TRBJ1-2; size: NA; D: TRBD1; V: TRBV10-3; DNA: TGTGCCATCAGCCAAGGACAGGGTGGCTACACCTTC; CDR3: CAISQGQGGYTF
J: TRBJ1-5; size: NA; D: TRBD1; V: TRBV30; DNA: TGTGCCTGGGCCGGGACAGGGTCCAATCAGCCCCAGCATTTT; CDR3: CAWAGTGSNQPQHF
J: TRBJ1-2; size: NA; D: NA; V: TRBV7-9; DNA: TGTGCCAGCAGCCCCGCGGGGGGTTCTAGCTATGGCTACACCTTC; CDR3: CASSPAGGSSYGYTF
J: TRBJ1-2; size: NA; D: NA; V: TRBV4-1; DNA: TGCGCCAGCAGCCCAGAGGCTACAGGGTTAATCTATGGCTACACCTTC; CDR3: CASSPEATGLIYGYTF
J: TRBJ1-4; size: once; D: NA; V: TRBV2; DNA: TGTGCCAGCAGTGAACCGCGGGTACCTAATGAAAAACTGTTTTTT; CDR3: CASSEPRVPNEKLFF
J: TRBJ1-5; size: NA; D: TRBD1; V: TRBV27; DNA: TGTGCCAGCAGTTTAGGGGACAGAAAAAATAATAGCAATCAGCCCCAGCATTTT; CDR3: CASSLGDRKNNSNQPQHF
J: TRBJ1-2; size: once; D: NA; V: TRBV28; DNA: TGTGCCAGCAGTTTCATAGCTGCTACGGCCTTC; CDR3: CASSFIAATAF
J: TRBJ2-1; size: NA; D: NA; V: TRBV7-9; DNA: TGTGCCAGCAGCTTAGTCCGAGTTAATGAGCAGTTCTTC; CDR3: CASSLVRVNEQFF
J: TRBJ2-5; size: NA; D: NA; V: TRBV19; DNA: TGTGCCAGTAGCCCCAGACACAGGGCCCGAGGGGAGACCCAGTACTTC; CDR3: CASSPRHRARGETQYF
J: TRBJ2-7; size: NA; D: NA; V: TRBV5-1; DNA: TGCGCCAGCAGCTTGGCCAGCGGGCCCCCCTACGAGCAGTACTTC; CDR3: CASSLASGPPYEQYF
J: TRBJ2-7; size: NA; D: TRBD2; V: TRBV5-4; DNA: TGTGCCAGCAGCTTGGCGTCTAGCGGGCCCTCCTACGAGCAGTACTTC; CDR3: CASSLASSGPSYEQYF
J: TRBJ2-1; size: NA; D: NA; V: TRBV27; DNA: TGTGCCAGCAGTTTATCGAGCGGTATCTCCTACAATGAGCAGTTCTTC; CDR3: CASSLSSGISYNEQFF
J: TRBJ1-6; size: NA; D: NA; V: TRBV5-4; DNA: TGTGCCAGCAGCTCGACATCGAGCTCCTATAATTCACCCCTCCACTTT; CDR3: CASSSTSSSYNSPLHF
J: TRBJ2-7; size: NA; D: TRBD1; V: TRBV5-7; DNA: TGTGCCAGCAGCTTGGGTAGGACAGGGGACCTCTACGAGCAGTACTTC; CDR3: CASSLGRTGDLYEQYF
J: TRBJ2-3; size: NA; D: NA; V: TRBV5-1; DNA: TGCGCCAGCAGCTTGGACAGGGCTAGCACAGATACGCAGTATTTT; CDR3: CASSLDRASTDTQYF
J: TRBJ2-2; size: NA; D: NA; V: TRBV6-5; DNA: TGTGCCAGCAGTCCGGACTACCCCGGGGAGCTGTTTTTT; CDR3: CASSPDYPGELFF
J: TRBJ2-5; size: NA; D: NA; V: TRBV7-3; DNA: TGTGCCAGCAGCCCCCTCTGGACAGTAGAGACCCAGTACTTC; CDR3: CASSPLWTVETQYF
J: TRBJ2-7; size: NA; D: TRBD2; V: TRBV27; DNA: TGTGCCAGCAGACCTAGCGGGAGCAATTACGAGCAGTACTTC; CDR3: CASRPSGSNYEQYF
J: TRBJ1-5; size: NA; D: TRBD1; V: TRBV28; DNA: TGTGCCAGCAGACCCCCGGGACAGGGGGCTAGGGGCAATCAGCCCCAGCATTTT; CDR3: CASRPPGQGARGNQPQHF
J: TRBJ2-7; size: NA; D: TRBD2; V: TRBV4-3; DNA: TGCGCCAGCAGCCAAGGACTAGCGGGAGTCTACGAGCAGTACTTC; CDR3: CASSQGLAGVYEQYF
J: TRBJ1-1; size: NA; D: NA; V: TRBV19; DNA: TGTGCCAGTAGTATACCGACAGAGAGGACTGAAGCTTTCTTT; CDR3: CASSIPTERTEAFF
J: TRBJ1-2; size: NA; D: NA; V: TRBV5-1; DNA: TGCGCCAGCAGCCCAAGGGCACGGGAGCATGGCTACACCTTC; CDR3: CASSPRAREHGYTF
J: TRBJ1-2; size: NA; D: NA; V: TRBV5-6; DNA: TGTGCCAGCAGCTTGGGGCCCCGGGGGAACTATGGCTACACCTTC; CDR3: CASSLGPRGNYGYTF
J: TRBJ2-5; size: NA; D: TRBD1; V: TRBV4-2; DNA: TGTGCCAGCAGCCAATCAGGGGGACAAGAGACCCAGTACTTC; CDR3: CASSQSGGQETQYF
J: TRBJ1-2; size: few; D: NA; V: TRBV30; DNA: TGTGCCTGGGGTGACCAGGGGTGGTCCGGCTACACCTTC; CDR3: CAWGDQGWSGYTF
J: TRBJ2-2; size: NA; D: NA; V: TRBV27; DNA: TGTGCCAGCAGTCCCCGGGGATGGGAGCGGAACACCGGGGAGCTGTTTTTT; CDR3: CASSPRGWERNTGELFF
J: TRBJ2-7; size: NA; D: NA; V: TRBV18; DNA: TGTGCCAGCTCACCGGTGGATAAGACAGCCGAGCAGTACTTC; CDR3: CASSPVDKTAEQYF
J: TRBJ1-2; size: NA; D: NA; V: TRBV30; DNA: TGTGCCTGGATACCCGCGGGGTACTATGGCTACACCTTC; CDR3: CAWIPAGYYGYTF
J: TRBJ2-2; size: NA; D: NA; V: TRBV5-4; DNA: TGTGCCAGCAGCTTGGGGGGGACTCGAGGCGGGGAGCTGTTTTTT; CDR3: CASSLGGTRGGELFF
J: TRBJ2-2; size: NA; D: TRBD2; V: TRBV5-1; DNA: TGCGCCAGCAGCCCACAGGGACTAGCGACTCATCGACGAACCGGGGAGCTGTTTTTT; CDR3: CASSPQGLATHRRTGELFF
J: TRBJ2-5; size: NA; D: TRBD2; V: TRBV7-2; DNA: TGTGCCAGCAGCTCTAGACTAGCGGGAGTGTCGGAGACCCAGTACTTC; CDR3: CASSSRLAGVSETQYF
J: TRBJ2-1; size: NA; D: TRBD1; V: TRBV4-3; DNA: TGCGCCAGCAGCCAAGCCGACCGAAGCGCGACAGGGTTCGATGAGCAGTTCTTC; CDR3: CASSQADRSATGFDEQFF
J: TRBJ1-5; size: once; D: TRBD1; V: TRBV6-4; DNA: TGTGCCAGCTTTATTACCAGGGGGCTTAGCAATCAGCCCCAGCATTTT; CDR3: CASFITRGLSNQPQHF
J: TRBJ2-3; size: NA; D: NA; V: TRBV11-3; DNA: TGTGCCAGCAGCTTAGATTTTGGTTCTGGCGGTACGCAGTATTTT; CDR3: CASSLDFGSGGTQYF
J: TRBJ1-1; size: NA; D: TRBD1; V: TRBV11-2; DNA: TGTGCCAGCAGCCCAAGACAGGGTATGAACACTGAAGCTTTCTTT; CDR3: CASSPRQGMNTEAFF
J: TRBJ1-6; size: few; D: TRBD1; V: TRBV6-4; DNA: TGTGCCAGCAGTACCGTCGGGACAGGGTCGGGAGCACCCCTCCACTTT; CDR3: CASSTVGTGSGAPLHF
J: TRBJ1-4; size: NA; D: NA; V: TRBV5-1; DNA: TGCGCCAGCAGCTTGGATGGTAGGGGAGGGGAAAAACTGTTTTTT; CDR3: CASSLDGRGGEKLFF
J: TRBJ1-5; size: NA; D: TRBD1; V: TRBV7-8; DNA: TGTGCCAGCAGCACCGACAGGGATCGATATAGCAATCAGCCCCAGCATTTT; CDR3: CASSTDRDRYSNQPQHF
J: TRBJ2-1; size: NA; D: TRBD2; V: TRBV7-9; DNA: TGTGCCAGCAGCCCCCCCGGGACTAGCGGGAGACGATCCTACAATGAGCAGTTCTTC; CDR3: CASSPPGTSGRRSYNEQFF
J: TRBJ2-3; size: NA; D: TRBD1; V: TRBV6-4; DNA: TGTGCCAGCAGAGGCGGGACAGGGCTCAGCACAGATACGCAGTATTTT; CDR3: CASRGGTGLSTDTQYF